The text below deals with one TCR beta chain. This CDR3 has 15 residues. From germline, CDR1 is SEHNR and CDR2 FQNEAQ (reference sequence). The junction had 7 bases not matched to a gene; V was cut back by 5 bases and J by 3 bases. Assay: immunoSEQ multiplex PCR; the TCRdb copy retains only in-frame clones and omits some. This table holds roughly 53,000 clones, 65% to 85% found once. This specimen belongs to a study of blood T cell repertoires in COVID-19. Study context: PBMCs, B-cell-depleted T cells, or T cells were the source of the cDNA or gDNA that made up the material.

Material: peripheral blood. This rearrangement joins TRBV7-9 to TRBJ1-2; 9 nucleotides match TRBD1. This clonotype was obtained from a man in his sixties or seventies with active COVID-19. For the CDR3, the DNA is TGTGCCAGCAGCGGTCGGGACAGGGTACACTATGGCTACACCTTC. This gives the protein CASSGRDRVHYGYTF. The full variable domain, rest sourced from reference TRBV7-9 and TRBJ1-2, is DTGVSQNPRHKITKRGQNVTFRCDPISEHNRLYWYRQTLGQGPEFLTYFQNEAQLEKSRLLSDRFSAERPKGSFSTLEIQRTEQGDSAMYLCASSGRDRVHYGYTFGSGTRLTVV.